This T cell receptor (beta chain) was recorded in a study of naive and memory T cell subsets. With respect to this clonotype: Antigen: not known.

Both TRBC1 and TRBC2 were covered by a beta constant-region primer of two equimolar oligonucleotides. Nested alpha and beta constant-region primers with the SP2 primer drove four PCR rounds on ligated cDNA. A 12-nucleotide UMI and the SP2 primer were added to the cDNA 3' end by oligonucleotide ligation. TCRdb redid the calling of the UMI-ligation and nested PCR reads with MiXCR, one entry per CDR3 protein. Seen here are 80,000 to 95,000 distinct CDR3 sequences, over 9% observed once, and the top ten hold 1.2%. Points from the study as a whole: From naive to CM, EM and EMRA, diversity decreased and Gini increased. RNA-based TCR counts may shift with T cell activation and differentiation. In naive cells, over 90% of TCR sequences were seen only once.

Germline lookup yields CDR1 SGHRS and CDR2 YFSETQ. Germline trimming cut 4 bases from V and 4 bases from J; bases unmatched to any gene: 11. The CDR3 has 17 residues. This receptor was obtained from a human donor in good health. The chain is built from TRBV5-1 and TRBJ2-1; 10 bases fit TRBD2. The sample consisted of naive CD8+ T cells from blood. CDR3 region: CASSPDPGTSAYNEQFF. CDR3 DNA sequence: TGCGCCAGCAGCCCCGACCCCGGGACTAGCGCGTACAATGAGCAGTTCTTC.